This is a list of T cell receptor beta chains from one sample in a study of T cell responses to AZD1222 COVID-19 vaccine. TCRdb keeps only in-frame clones here, not all; method: immunoSEQ multiplex PCR. The sample carries 90,000 to 150,000 clones, about 90% recorded once. This material consisted of peripheral blood, taken 28 days after the second AZD1222 dose. These receptor sequences come from an adult who received the AZD1222 COVID-19 vaccine. Both conserved end residues are part of each CDR3. The D gene is left open where the match is weak. A clone size is listed for some rows: how often the clone was seen (once, few, many), or a class if it is expanded.

cdr3_length	v_call	j_call	clone_size	d_call	cdr3_nt	cdr3_aa
15	TRBV5-5	TRBJ2-5	.	TRBD2	TGTGCCAGCAGCGTTAGCGGGGGGCGAGGGGAGACCCAGTACTTC	CASSVSGGRGETQYF
17	TRBV4-3	TRBJ2-3	.	TRBD2	TGCGCCAGCAGCCCCCAGAAACTAGCGCTTAGCACAGATACGCAGTATTTT	CASSPQKLALSTDTQYF
12	TRBV12-3/TRBV12-4	TRBJ1-2	.	.	TGTGCCAGCAGTACCCCGGGACTTGGCTACACCTTC	CASSTPGLGYTF
11	TRBV5-8	TRBJ2-7	.	.	TGTGCCAGCAGCCCAGCTTACGAGCAGTACTTC	CASSPAYEQYF
15	TRBV4-2	TRBJ2-1	.	.	TGTGCCAGCAGCCAAGATGACGGGATTTACAATGAGCAGTTCTTC	CASSQDDGIYNEQFF
13	TRBV28	TRBJ1-2	once	.	TGTGCCAGCAGTTTACCGGAGCACTATGGCTACACCTTC	CASSLPEHYGYTF
14	TRBV9	TRBJ1-4	.	.	TGTGCCAGCCCGACCGGGGGGACTAATGAAAAACTGTTTTTT	CASPTGGTNEKLFF
15	TRBV20-1	TRBJ2-4	.	.	TGCAGTGCTAGTAATTATGGGAGAGCCAAAAACATTCAGTACTTC	CSASNYGRAKNIQYF
13	TRBV2	TRBJ1-2	.	.	TGTGCCAGCAGTTCCGAGACAGTCTATGGCTACACCTTC	CASSSETVYGYTF
13	TRBV14	TRBJ1-2	.	.	TGTGCCAGCAGCCGAGCTAGGGGGGCTGGCTACACCTTC	CASSRARGAGYTF
14	TRBV3-1/TRBV3-2	TRBJ1-4	.	.	TGTGCCAGCAGCCTAGGGCGAACTAATGAAAAACTGTTTTTT	CASSLGRTNEKLFF
13	TRBV5-1	TRBJ2-4	.	.	TGCGCCAGCAGCTTGGCCGGGGGTGACATTCAGTACTTC	CASSLAGGDIQYF
13	TRBV7-2	TRBJ2-3	once	.	TGTGCCAGCAGCTTATCAGGGCTAAATACGCAGTATTTT	CASSLSGLNTQYF
17	TRBV28	TRBJ1-5	.	.	TGTGCCACCGGCCCCGGGGCGGCTCAATATAGCAATCAGCCCCAGCATTTT	CATGPGAAQYSNQPQHF
15	TRBV19	TRBJ2-7	.	TRBD1	TGTGCCAGTAGTGTCGCAGGGGGCGCGCGCAACGAGCAGTACTTC	CASSVAGGARNEQYF
14	TRBV5-1	TRBJ1-1	.	.	TGCGCCAGCAGCTTGGAAAGCGCGCGAACTGAAGCTTTCTTT	CASSLESARTEAFF
14	TRBV24-1	TRBJ2-1	.	.	TGTGCCACCAGTGATTTGTTTGGGGTTAATGAGCAGTTCTTC	CATSDLFGVNEQFF
16	TRBV6-2/TRBV6-3	TRBJ1-1	.	TRBD1	TGTGCCAGCAGTTACGGGACAGACGCAATGAACACTGAAGCTTTCTTT	CASSYGTDAMNTEAFF
12	TRBV5-1	TRBJ2-5	.	.	TGCGCCAGCAGCTTGGGGCGAGAGACCCAGTACTTC	CASSLGRETQYF
15	TRBV25-1	TRBJ1-2	.	TRBD1	TGTGCCAGCAGTGCACAGGGGATCCCTAACTATGGCTACACCTTC	CASSAQGIPNYGYTF
13	TRBV12-3/TRBV12-4	TRBJ1-4	.	.	TGTGCCAGCAGATATGAGGGGGTGGAAAAACTGTTTTTT	CASRYEGVEKLFF
14	TRBV5-4	TRBJ1-1	.	TRBD1	TGTGCCAGCAGCCCCGGACAGGGTAGGACTGAAGCTTTCTTT	CASSPGQGRTEAFF
15	TRBV11-3	TRBJ2-1	once	.	TGTGCCAGCAGCTTAAACCGACGCTCCTACAATGAGCAGTTCTTC	CASSLNRRSYNEQFF
13	TRBV9	TRBJ2-7	.	.	TGTGCCAGCAGCGTACAGGGACGGGACGAGCAGTACTTC	CASSVQGRDEQYF
16	TRBV19	TRBJ2-2	.	.	TGTGCCAGTAGATCGGTAGGTGTCGCGAACACCGGGGAGCTGTTTTTT	CASRSVGVANTGELFF
15	TRBV7-2	TRBJ1-5	.	TRBD1	TGTGCCAGCAGCTTAGGGGGACAGCAATATCAGCCCCAGCATTTT	CASSLGGQQYQPQHF
22	TRBV4-3	TRBJ2-6	.	TRBD1	TGCGCCAGCAGCCAAGATTATCGTCCCGACAGGGGTCTTTTGAGGGGGGCCAACGTCCTGACTTTC	CASSQDYRPDRGLLRGANVLTF
14	TRBV27	TRBJ1-2	.	.	TGTGCCAGCAGTTTAAGCCAGGCTAACTATGGCTACACCTTC	CASSLSQANYGYTF
13	TRBV9	TRBJ1-2	.	TRBD1	TGTGCCAGCAGCGTGCCAGGGGGGAATGGCTACACCTTC	CASSVPGGNGYTF
16	TRBV7-8	TRBJ1-2	.	TRBD1	TGTGCCAGCAGCTTAGAAGGACAGGGTTTAGGGTATGGCTACACCTTC	CASSLEGQGLGYGYTF
15	TRBV5-1	TRBJ2-7	.	.	TGCGCCAGCAGCTTGGGTGGGGGGGCGACCTACGAGCAGTACTTC	CASSLGGGATYEQYF
13	TRBV7-6	TRBJ1-1	once	.	TGTGCCAGCAGTCGGTTCGGGGGCAGCGAAGCTTTCTTT	CASSRFGGSEAFF
16	TRBV6-6	TRBJ2-3	.	TRBD2	TGTGCCAGCAGTTTCCTGTCGGCGGGAGGCACAGATACGCAGTATTTT	CASSFLSAGGTDTQYF
15	TRBV10-3	TRBJ1-2	.	.	TGTGCCATCAGTGAGAGACAACTCACTAACTATGGCTACACCTTC	CAISERQLTNYGYTF
18	TRBV3-1/TRBV3-2	TRBJ2-7	.	TRBD1	TGTGCCAGCAGCCAAGCGGGGATCTGGACAGGGGGATCCTACGAGCAGTACTTC	CASSQAGIWTGGSYEQYF